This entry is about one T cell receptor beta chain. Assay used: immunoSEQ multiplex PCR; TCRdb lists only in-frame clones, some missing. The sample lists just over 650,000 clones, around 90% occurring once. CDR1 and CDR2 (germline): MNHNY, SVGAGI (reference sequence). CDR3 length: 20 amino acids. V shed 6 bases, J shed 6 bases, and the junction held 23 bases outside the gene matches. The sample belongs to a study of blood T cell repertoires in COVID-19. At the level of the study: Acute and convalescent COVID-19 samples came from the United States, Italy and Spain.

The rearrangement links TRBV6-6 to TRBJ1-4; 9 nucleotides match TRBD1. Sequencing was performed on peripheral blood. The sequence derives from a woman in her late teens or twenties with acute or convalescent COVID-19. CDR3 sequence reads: CASSPGTGWSTRTWDEKLFF. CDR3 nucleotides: TGTGCCAGCAGCCCCGGGACAGGGTGGTCGACCCGGACTTGGGATGAAAAACTGTTTTTT.